The clone carrying this T cell receptor (beta chain) was detected ten times or more. Its target is unknown. The entry originates in a study of identical twins. Each CDR3 protein gets one entry after TCRdb re-called the 5' RACE reads with MiXCR. The data show some 590,000 distinct CDR3 sequences, just under 10% seen once. The study, taken as a whole, reports: The study based its conclusions on cross-sectional statistical analysis and did not follow the same donors.

These data also formed part of another study, on yellow fever vaccine responses in identical twins. That report adds: As reported, the vaccine T cell response of twins seemed partly convergent and partly personalized.

The sample consisted of PBMCs. This TCR was recovered from a young woman in good health.

The CDR3 nucleotides are TGCGCCAGCACCAACCCAACCAGGGGAATGCGTCCAGCTTTCTTT. Translating it yields CASTNPTRGMRPAFF. The gene calls are TRBV4-1 and TRBJ1-1; D perhaps matches TRBD1 (6 bases). Germline V CDR1 and CDR2: MGHRA, YSYEKL. CDR3 length: 15 residues. V gave up 7 bases and J gave up 10 bases, with 25 bases separating them.